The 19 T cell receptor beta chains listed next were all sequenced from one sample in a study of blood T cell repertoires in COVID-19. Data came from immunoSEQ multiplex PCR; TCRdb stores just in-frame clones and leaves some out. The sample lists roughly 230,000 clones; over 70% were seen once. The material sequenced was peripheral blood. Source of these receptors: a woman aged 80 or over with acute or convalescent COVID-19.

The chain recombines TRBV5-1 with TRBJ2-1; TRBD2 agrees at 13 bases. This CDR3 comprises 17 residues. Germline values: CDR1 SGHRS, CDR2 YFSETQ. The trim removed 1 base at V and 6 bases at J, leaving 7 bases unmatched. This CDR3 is CASSLSPGTSGINEQFF. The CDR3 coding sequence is TGCGCCAGCAGCTTGTCCCCCGGGACTAGCGGGATCAATGAGCAGTTCTTC.

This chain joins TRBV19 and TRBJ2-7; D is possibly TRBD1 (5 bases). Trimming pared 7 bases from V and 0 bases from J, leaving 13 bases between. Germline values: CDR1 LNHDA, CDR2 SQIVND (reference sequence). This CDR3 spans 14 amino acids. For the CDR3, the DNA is TGTGCCAGTACCCCGACAGTTTTCTCCTACGAGCAGTACTTC. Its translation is CASTPTVFSYEQYF. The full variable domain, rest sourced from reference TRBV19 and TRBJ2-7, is DGGITQSPKYLFRKEGQNVTLSCEQNLNHDAMYWYRQDPGQGLRLIYYSQIVNDFQKGDIAEGYSVSREKKESFPLTVTSAQKNPTAFYLCASTPTVFSYEQYFGPGTRLTVT.

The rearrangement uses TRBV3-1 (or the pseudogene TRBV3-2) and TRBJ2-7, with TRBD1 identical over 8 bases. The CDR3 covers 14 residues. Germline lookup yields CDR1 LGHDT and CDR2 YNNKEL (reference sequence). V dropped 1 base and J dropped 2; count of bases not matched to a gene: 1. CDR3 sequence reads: CASSQGTGTYEQYF. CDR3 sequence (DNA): TGTGCCAGCAGCCAAGGGACAGGGACCTACGAGCAGTACTTC.

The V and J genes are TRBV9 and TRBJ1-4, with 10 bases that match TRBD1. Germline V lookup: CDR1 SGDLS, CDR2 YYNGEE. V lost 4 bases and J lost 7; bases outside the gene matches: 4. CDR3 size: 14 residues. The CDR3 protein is CASSRGQGSEKLFF. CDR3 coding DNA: TGTGCCAGCAGCAGGGGACAGGGGAGTGAAAAACTGTTTTTT.

DNA for the CDR3: TGTGCCAGCAGCGTAACCATACAGGGGAATGAGCAGTTCTTC. It translates to CASSVTIQGNEQFF. The gene calls are TRBV9 and TRBJ2-1, with TRBD1 matching 7 bases. The CDR3 consists of 14 residues. Germline V lookup: CDR1 SGDLS, CDR2 YYNGEE. V shed 1 base, J shed 7 bases, and the junction held 5 bases outside the gene matches. Full variable domain (outside the CDR3, taken from reference TRBV9 and TRBJ2-1): DSGVTQTPKHLITATGQRVTLRCSPRSGDLSVYWYQQSLDQGLQFLIQYYNGEERAKGNILERFSAQQFPDLHSELNLSSLELGDSALYFCASSVTIQGNEQFFGPGTRLTVL.

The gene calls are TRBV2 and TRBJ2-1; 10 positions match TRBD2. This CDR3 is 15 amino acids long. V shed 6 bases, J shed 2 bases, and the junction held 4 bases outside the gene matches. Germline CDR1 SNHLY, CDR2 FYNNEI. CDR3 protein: CASSPGTSAYNEQFF. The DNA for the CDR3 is TGTGCCAGCAGCCCCGGGACTAGCGCCTACAATGAGCAGTTCTTC. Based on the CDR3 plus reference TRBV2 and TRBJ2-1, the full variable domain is EPEVTQTPSHQVTQMGQEVILRCVPISNHLYFYWYRQILGQKVEFLVSFYNNEISEKSEIFDDQFSVERPDGSNFTLKIRSTKLEDSAMYFCASSPGTSAYNEQFFGPGTRLTVL.

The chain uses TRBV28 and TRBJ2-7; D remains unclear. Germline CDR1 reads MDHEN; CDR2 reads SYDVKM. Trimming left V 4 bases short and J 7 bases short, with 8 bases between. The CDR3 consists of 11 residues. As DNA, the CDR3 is TGTGCCAGCAGTTCCACTCCGGAGCAGTACTTC. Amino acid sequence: CASSSTPEQYF.

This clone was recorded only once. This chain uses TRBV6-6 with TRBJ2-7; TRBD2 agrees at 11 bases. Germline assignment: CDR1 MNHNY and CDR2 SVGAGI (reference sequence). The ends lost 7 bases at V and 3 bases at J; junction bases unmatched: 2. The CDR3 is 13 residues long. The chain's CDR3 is CASKLAGVYEQYF. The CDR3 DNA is TGTGCCAGCAAACTAGCGGGAGTCTACGAGCAGTACTTC.

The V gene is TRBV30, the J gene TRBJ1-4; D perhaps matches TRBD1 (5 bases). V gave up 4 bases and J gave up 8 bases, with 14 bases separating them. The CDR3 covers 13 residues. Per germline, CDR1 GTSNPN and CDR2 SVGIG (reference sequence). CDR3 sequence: CAWTSRGNEKLFF. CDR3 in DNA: TGTGCCTGGACCTCTCGGGGGAACGAAAAACTGTTTTTT.

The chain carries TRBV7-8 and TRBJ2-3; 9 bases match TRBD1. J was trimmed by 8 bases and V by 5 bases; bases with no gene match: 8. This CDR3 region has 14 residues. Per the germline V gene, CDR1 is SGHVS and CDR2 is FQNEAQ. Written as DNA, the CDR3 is TGTGCCAGCAGCACCCGGGACAGGGCTTTTACGCAGTATTTT. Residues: CASSTRDRAFTQYF.

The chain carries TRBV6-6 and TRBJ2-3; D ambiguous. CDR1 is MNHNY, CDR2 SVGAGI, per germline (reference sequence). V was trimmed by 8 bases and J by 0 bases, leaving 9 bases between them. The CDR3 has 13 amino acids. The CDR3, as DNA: TGTGCCAGCCGCGCGCATAGCACAGATACGCAGTATTTT. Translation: CASRAHSTDTQYF.

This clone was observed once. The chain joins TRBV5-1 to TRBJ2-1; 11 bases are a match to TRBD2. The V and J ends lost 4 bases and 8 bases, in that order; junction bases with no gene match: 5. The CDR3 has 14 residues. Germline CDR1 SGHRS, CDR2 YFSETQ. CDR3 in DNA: TGCGCCAGCAGCGGTACTAGCGGGGGTTATGAGCAGTTCTTC. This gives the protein CASSGTSGGYEQFF.

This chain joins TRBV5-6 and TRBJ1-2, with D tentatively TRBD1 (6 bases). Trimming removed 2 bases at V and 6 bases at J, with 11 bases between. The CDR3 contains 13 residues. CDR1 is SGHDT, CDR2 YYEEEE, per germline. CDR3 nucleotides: TGTGCCAGCAGCTTAGGACAGCCGAATGGCTACACCTTC. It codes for CASSLGQPNGYTF.

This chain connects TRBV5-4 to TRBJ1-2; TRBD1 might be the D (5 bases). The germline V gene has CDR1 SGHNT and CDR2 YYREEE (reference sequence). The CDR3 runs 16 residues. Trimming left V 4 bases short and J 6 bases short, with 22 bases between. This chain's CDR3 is CASSPRRGTPGDGYTF. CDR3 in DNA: TGTGCCAGCAGCCCTAGGAGAGGGACCCCGGGGGATGGCTACACCTTC. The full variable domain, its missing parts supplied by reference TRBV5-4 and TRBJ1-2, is ETGVTQSPTHLIKTRGQQVTLRCSSQSGHNTVSWYQQALGQGPQFIFQYYREEENGRGNFPPRFSGLQFPNYSSELNVNALELDDSALYLCASSPRRGTPGDGYTFGSGTRLTVV.

The CDR3 nucleotides read TGTGCCAGCAGTCCGGACAGTCTGGAGACCCAGTACTTC. Its protein product is CASSPDSLETQYF. The chain joins TRBV6-5 to TRBJ2-5; TRBD1 is a possible D gene (6 bases). This CDR3 spans 13 amino acids. CDR1 and CDR2 (germline): MNHEY, SVGAGI. Trimming took 5 bases from V and 5 from J, leaving 12 bases between them.

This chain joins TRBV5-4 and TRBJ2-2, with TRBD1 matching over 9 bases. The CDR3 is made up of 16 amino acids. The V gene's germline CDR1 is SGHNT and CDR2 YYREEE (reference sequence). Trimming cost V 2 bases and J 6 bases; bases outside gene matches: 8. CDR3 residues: CASSLGQGSSAGELFF. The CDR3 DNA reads TGTGCCAGCAGCTTAGGACAGGGGAGTTCGGCCGGGGAGCTGTTTTTT.

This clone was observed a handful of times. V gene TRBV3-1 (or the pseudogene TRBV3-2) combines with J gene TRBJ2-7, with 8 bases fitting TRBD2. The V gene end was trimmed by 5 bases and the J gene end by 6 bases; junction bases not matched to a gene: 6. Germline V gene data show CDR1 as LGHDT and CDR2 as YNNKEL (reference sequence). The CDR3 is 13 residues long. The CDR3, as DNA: TGTGCCAGCAGCGAGAGCGGGAGCCGCGAGCAGTACTTC. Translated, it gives CASSESGSREQYF.

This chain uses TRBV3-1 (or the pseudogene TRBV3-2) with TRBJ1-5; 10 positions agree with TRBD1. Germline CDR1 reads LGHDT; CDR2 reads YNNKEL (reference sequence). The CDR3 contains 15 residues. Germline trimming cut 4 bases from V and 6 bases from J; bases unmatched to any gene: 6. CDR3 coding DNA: TGTGCCAGCAGCCTCGGACAGGGGGATGTTCAGCCCCAGCATTTT. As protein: CASSLGQGDVQPQHF.

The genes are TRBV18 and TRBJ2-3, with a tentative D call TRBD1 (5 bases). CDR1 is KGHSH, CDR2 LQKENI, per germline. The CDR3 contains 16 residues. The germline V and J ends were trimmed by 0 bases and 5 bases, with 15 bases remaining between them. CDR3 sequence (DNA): TGTGCCAGCTCACCACCCCAGGACACCCCGAGAGATACGCAGTATTTT. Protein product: CASSPPQDTPRDTQYF.